These 3 T cell receptor beta chains came from one sample sequenced in a study of T cells in Graves' hyperthyroidism and ophthalmopathy. From RNA transcripts, TCR beta CDR3 regions were amplified. First-round RT-PCR with HTBI primers amplified the TCR CDR3 region. In TCRdb, the multiplex PCR reads were re-called with MiXCR into one record per CDR3 protein. The sample has 600,000 or so distinct CDR3 sequences, around 15% seen once. The specimen was blood. The receptors here all came from a woman in her 50s with Graves' ophthalmopathy.

This clonotype was seen many times. The gene calls are TRBV2 and TRBJ2-1; D not certain. The V gene lost 7 bases and the J gene lost 1 base, with 17 bases spanning the gap. The CDR3 has 16 amino acids. Germline lookup yields CDR1 SNHLY and CDR2 FYNNEI. The CDR3, as DNA: TGTGCCAGCATTACTACCTTACGCGTATCCTACAATGAGCAGTTCTTC. Translated: CASITTLRVSYNEQFF. The full variable domain, with the rest looked up from reference TRBV2 and TRBJ2-1, is EPEVTQTPSHQVTQMGQEVILRCVPISNHLYFYWYRQILGQKVEFLVSFYNNEISEKSEIFDDQFSVERPDGSNFTLKIRSTKLEDSAMYFCASITTLRVSYNEQFFGPGTRLTVL.

This clonotype was found many times. The chain combines TRBV7-2 with TRBJ1-1; 7 nucleotides agree with TRBD1. Germline V gene lookup returns CDR1 SGHTA and CDR2 FQGNSA. V was pared by 1 base and J by 7 bases, with 12 bases of the junction left unmatched. The CDR3 extends over 16 amino acids. CDR3 nucleotides: TGTGCCAGCAGCTTAGAGGGGGCGCGACCATTGTTTGAAGCTTTCTTT. Translation gives CASSLEGARPLFEAFF.

This clonotype was found a few times. A much larger clone lies a single base off, so this may be a read error. The chain recombines TRBV28 with TRBJ2-2; D unresolved. This CDR3 is 13 amino acids long. Germline assignment: CDR1 MDHEN and CDR2 SYDVKM. The CDR3 bases are TGTGTCAGCAGTCCAGTTTACACCGGGGAGCTGTTTTTT. This translates into CVSSPVYTGELFF.